Given below is one TCR beta chain in context. This CDR3 contains 16 residues. Germline lookup yields CDR1 MNHNS and CDR2 SASEGT. V was cut by 0 bases and J by 9 bases, with 18 bases left in between. This specimen belongs to a study of blood T cell repertoires in COVID-19. Study overall: The analysed material was cDNA or gDNA that came from T cells, B-cell-depleted T cells, or PBMCs.

How the authors handled the data: Amplification of reference gene primers provided the estimated nucleated cell counts. The table came from immunoSEQ multiplex PCR; TCRdb's copy has only in-frame clones and leaves some out. The V and J calls and clone size were taken over from that table, and D and trimming were inferred from the DNA. Here the sample spans 45,000 to 55,000 clones, 70% to 90% being singletons. The clonotype comes from a man older than 75 with acute or convalescent COVID-19. Material for sequencing was peripheral blood. The chain is built from TRBV6-1 and TRBJ2-1; D possibly corresponds to TRBD2 (6 bases). The CDR3 coding sequence is TGTGCCAGCAGTGAAGCAGAGGGGAGCATGGGGGGTGAGCAGTTCTTC. It translates to CASSEAEGSMGGEQFF.